This paragraph reports one TCR beta chain. Its antigen has not been determined. Nothing much larger sits one base from this clone, and base qualities are not available. All of the isolated RNA was reverse transcribed with the High Capacity cDNA Reverse Transcription Kit, so expressed TCRB transcripts were sequenced. Naive, central memory and regulatory T cell samples underwent deep immunoSEQ sequencing, averaging about 3.5 million total reads per sample. Sorted cells were lysed in RLT buffer, and RNA was extracted using DNase-treated RNeasy Micro or Mini kits according to cell number. Each cell subset was processed on its own to prevent cross-contamination, while patient and healthy donor samples were processed together. TCRB sequences were amplified from cDNA with the immunoSEQ multiplex PCR, producing 87-bp fragments spanning the CDR3 region. Sequencing of the amplicons was performed on the Illumina HiSeq platform. In the source study's methods: Synthetic template baselines were used to correct PCR bias computationally, reads within Hamming distance 2 were collapsed together, and singletons that could not be merged were discarded. Reads were aligned against IMGT to assign V, D and J genes, CDR3 length and insertions or deletions at six rearrangement sites. Clonotype counts were normalized to sorted cell number within each subset before computing true diversity and Gini coefficients with the tcR R package. The overlap coefficient, calculated on TCRB nucleotide sequences, was used to quantify repertoire sharing. Out-of-frame TCRB sequences from naive cells were analyzed to stand in for the pre-selection repertoire. TCRdb limited this immuneACCESS table to in-frame rearrangements with V and J called. A share of clones is missing; checked studies link under half to unresolved V genes, and the rest is unexplained. Clone size and the V and J calls come from that table; the DNA yielded D and trimming. The sample records hundreds of thousands of clones, 10% to 15% of which are singletons. The top ten hold 0.0085% to 0.012% of the sample.

The source of the sample is a study of beta chain features in type 1 diabetes (dated by TCRdb to 2017 to 2018). Turning to the overall study: No differences in mean age, gender distribution, total cell number or subset yield were found between patients and healthy donors. A total of 100 million to 110 million sorted cells were examined across all samples, and a strong correlation was observed between cell number per subset and RNA yield. In the study, TCRB repertoires of sorted circulating CD4+ T cell subsets from recently diagnosed type 1 diabetes patients were compared with those of matched healthy donors. Regulatory and stem cell-like memory subsets were isolated from only 8 patients and about eight healthy donors, whereas naive and central memory subsets came from all 30 or so donors. Results and caveats for the whole study, not just this receptor: At VDJ recombination sites, type 1 diabetes patients had fewer insertions and more deleted nucleotides, which implies abnormalities in thymic rearrangement. In all four CD4+ subsets, TCRB CDR3 length was moderately but significantly shorter in type 1 diabetes patients. Shorter templates might be favored by PCR, yet because patient and control samples were amplified and corrected together, any such skew would affect both groups equally. Sequencing cDNA rather than genomic DNA could over-represent highly expressing activated cells, although activation and CD3 levels did not differ between groups. Because the HLA sub-analyses included only small numbers of individuals, any influence of HLA type on TCRB rearrangement was left unresolved. Naive, central memory and regulatory TCRB repertoires appeared to be more alike among patients than among healthy donors.

The germline V end is reduced by 5 bases and the J end by 5 bases; junction bases left unmatched: 7. The CDR3 contains 14 residues, cysteine and phenylalanine counted. The kept DNA is CDR3 alone, 42 bases in frame from the first base. In the germline V gene, CDR1 corresponds to SNHLY and CDR2 to FYNNEI. Each donor gave one peripheral blood draw, approximately 110 mL on average, collected into heparinised tubes. A BD FACSAria II was used to sort naive, central memory, regulatory and stem cell-like memory CD4+ T cells with a panel that included CD45RO, CCR7, CD25, CD127, CD95 and CD27. All sorted populations exceeded 98% purity. Right away, PBMCs were isolated by Lymphoprep density gradient centrifugation and were stained directly, with no culture step. To minimize batch effects, samples were stained and sorted in pairs, one healthy donor with one patient per experiment.

This TCR was sampled from a young woman with type 1 diabetes. The source material was naive CD4+ T cells from blood. What this sample's cell subset or site label stands for: true naive CD4+ T cells. The rearranged chain carries TRBV2 and TRBJ1-1, and 8 junction bases match TRBD1. The DNA sequence follows: TGTGCCAGCAGTCAACAGGGGGTAAGGACTGAAGCTTTCTTT. The translation is CASSQQGVRTEAFF.